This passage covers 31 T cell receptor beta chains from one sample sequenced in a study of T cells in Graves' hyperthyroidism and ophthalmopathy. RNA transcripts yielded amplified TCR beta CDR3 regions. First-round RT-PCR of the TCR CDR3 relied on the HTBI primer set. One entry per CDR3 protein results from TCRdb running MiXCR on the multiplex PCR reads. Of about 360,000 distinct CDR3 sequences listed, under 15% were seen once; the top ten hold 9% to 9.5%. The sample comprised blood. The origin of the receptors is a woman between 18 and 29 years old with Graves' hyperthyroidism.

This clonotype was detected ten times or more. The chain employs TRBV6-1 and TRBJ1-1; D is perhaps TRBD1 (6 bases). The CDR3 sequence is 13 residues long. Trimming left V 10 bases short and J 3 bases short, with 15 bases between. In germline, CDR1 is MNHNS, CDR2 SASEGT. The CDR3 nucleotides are TGTGCCACTTCGGGGGCCCAGGACACTGAAGCTTTCTTT. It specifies CATSGAQDTEAFF.

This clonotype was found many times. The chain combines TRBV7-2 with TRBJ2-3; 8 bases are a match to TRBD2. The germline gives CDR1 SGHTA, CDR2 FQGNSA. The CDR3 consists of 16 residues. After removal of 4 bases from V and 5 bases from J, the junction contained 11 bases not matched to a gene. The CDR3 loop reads CASSSQTAGAKDTQYF. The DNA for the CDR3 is TGTGCCAGCAGCTCTCAGACAGCGGGAGCGAAAGATACGCAGTATTTT.

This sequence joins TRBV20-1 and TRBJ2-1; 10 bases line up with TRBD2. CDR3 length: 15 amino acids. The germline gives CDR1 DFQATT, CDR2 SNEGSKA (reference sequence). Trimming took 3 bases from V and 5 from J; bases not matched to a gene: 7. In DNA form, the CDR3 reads TGCAGTGCTAGCGCTCCCCTAGCGGGAGACAATGAGCAGTTCTTC. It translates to CSASAPLAGDNEQFF.

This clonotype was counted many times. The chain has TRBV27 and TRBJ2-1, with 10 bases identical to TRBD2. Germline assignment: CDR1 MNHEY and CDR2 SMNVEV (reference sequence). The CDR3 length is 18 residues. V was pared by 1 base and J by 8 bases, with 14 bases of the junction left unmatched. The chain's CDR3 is CASSLFASGGPPTHEQFF. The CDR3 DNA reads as TGTGCCAGCAGTTTATTCGCTAGCGGGGGCCCGCCGACGCATGAGCAGTTCTTC.

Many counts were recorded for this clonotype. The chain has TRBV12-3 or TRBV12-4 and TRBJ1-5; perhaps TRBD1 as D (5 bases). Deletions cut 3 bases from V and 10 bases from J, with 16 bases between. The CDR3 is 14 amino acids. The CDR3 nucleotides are TGTGCCAGCAGTTTGGGGAGCGGGACTTCACCCCAGCATTTT. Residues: CASSLGSGTSPQHF.

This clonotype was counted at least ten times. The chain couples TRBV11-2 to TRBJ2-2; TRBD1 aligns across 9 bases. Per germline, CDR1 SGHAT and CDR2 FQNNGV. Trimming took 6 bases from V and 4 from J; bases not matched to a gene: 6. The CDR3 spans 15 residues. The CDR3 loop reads CASRWGQGATGELFF. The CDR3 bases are TGTGCCAGCAGATGGGGACAGGGAGCCACCGGGGAGCTGTTTTTT.

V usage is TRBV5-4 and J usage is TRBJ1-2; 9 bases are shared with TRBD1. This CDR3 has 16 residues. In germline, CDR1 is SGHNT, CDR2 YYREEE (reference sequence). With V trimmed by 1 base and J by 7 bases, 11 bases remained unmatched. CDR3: CASSLPWTGVDSGYTF. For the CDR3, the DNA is TGTGCCAGCAGCTTGCCTTGGACAGGGGTTGACAGTGGCTACACCTTC.

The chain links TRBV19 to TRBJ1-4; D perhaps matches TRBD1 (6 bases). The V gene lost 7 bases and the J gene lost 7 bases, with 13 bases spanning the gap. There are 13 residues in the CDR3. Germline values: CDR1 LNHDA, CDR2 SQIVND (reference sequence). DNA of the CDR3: TGTGCCAGTAAGGCTCAGGGGAGTGAAAAACTGTTTTTT. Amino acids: CASKAQGSEKLFF. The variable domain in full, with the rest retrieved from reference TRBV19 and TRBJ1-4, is DGGITQSPKYLFRKEGQNVTLSCEQNLNHDAMYWYRQDPGQGLRLIYYSQIVNDFQKGDIAEGYSVSREKKESFPLTVTSAQKNPTAFYLCASKAQGSEKLFFGSGTQLSVL.

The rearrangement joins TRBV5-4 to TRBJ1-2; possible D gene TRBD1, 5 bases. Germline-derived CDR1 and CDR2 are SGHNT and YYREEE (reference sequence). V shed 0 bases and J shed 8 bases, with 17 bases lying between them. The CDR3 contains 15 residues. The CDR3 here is CASSLGGPFIRGYTF. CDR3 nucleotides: TGTGCCAGCAGCTTGGGGGGACCATTTATCCGGGGCTACACCTTC.

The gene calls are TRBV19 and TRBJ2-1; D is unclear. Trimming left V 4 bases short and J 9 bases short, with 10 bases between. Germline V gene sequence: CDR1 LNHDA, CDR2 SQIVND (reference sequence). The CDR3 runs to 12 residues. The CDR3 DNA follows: TGTGCCAGTAGTACCCAGCAGAGTGAGCAGTTCTTC. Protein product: CASSTQQSEQFF. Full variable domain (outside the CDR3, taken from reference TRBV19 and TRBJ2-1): DGGITQSPKYLFRKEGQNVTLSCEQNLNHDAMYWYRQDPGQGLRLIYYSQIVNDFQKGDIAEGYSVSREKKESFPLTVTSAQKNPTAFYLCASSTQQSEQFFGPGTRLTVL.

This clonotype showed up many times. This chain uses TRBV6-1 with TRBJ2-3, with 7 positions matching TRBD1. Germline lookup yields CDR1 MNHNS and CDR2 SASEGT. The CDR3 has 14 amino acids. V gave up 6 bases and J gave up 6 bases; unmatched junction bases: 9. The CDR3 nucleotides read TGTGCCAGCAGGGGGGCAGGGGGTGCGGATACGCAGTATTTT. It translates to CASRGAGGADTQYF.

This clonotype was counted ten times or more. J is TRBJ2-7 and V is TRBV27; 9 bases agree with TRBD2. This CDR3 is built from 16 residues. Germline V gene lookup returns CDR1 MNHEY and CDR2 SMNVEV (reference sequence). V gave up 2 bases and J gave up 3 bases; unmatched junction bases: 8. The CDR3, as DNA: TGTGCCAGCAGTTTACTGCCTAGCGGGGTAGTCTACGAGCAGTACTTC. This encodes CASSLLPSGVVYEQYF.

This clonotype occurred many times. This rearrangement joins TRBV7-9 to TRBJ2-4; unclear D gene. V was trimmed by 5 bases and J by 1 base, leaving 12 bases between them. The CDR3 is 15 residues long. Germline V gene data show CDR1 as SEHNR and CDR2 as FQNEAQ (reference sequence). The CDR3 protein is CASSPAGVAKNIQYF. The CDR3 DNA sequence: TGTGCCAGCAGCCCAGCTGGGGTGGCCAAAAACATTCAGTACTTC.

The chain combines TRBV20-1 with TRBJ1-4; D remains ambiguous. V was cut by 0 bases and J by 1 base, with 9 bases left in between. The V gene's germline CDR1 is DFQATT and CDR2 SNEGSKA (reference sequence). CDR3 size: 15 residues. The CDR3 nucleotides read TGCAGTGCTAGAGATCCGAGTAGAACTAATGAAAAACTGTTTTTT. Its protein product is CSARDPSRTNEKLFF.

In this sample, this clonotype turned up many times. This CDR3 is CASRDRGWQETQYF. CDR3 nucleotide sequence: TGTGCCAGCAGGGACAGGGGGTGGCAAGAGACCCAGTACTTC. The chain combines TRBV6-1 with TRBJ2-5, with 10 positions matching TRBD1. CDR1 and CDR2 (germline): MNHNS, SASEGT. V was clipped by 6 bases and J by 2 bases; unmatched bases: 3. The CDR3 loop spans 14 amino acids.

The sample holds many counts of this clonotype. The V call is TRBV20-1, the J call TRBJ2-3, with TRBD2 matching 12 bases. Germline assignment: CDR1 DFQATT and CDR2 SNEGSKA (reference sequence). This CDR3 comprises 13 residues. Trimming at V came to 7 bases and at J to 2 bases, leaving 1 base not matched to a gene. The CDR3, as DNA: TGCAGTGGGACTAGCGGGATCACAGATACGCAGTATTTT. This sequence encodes CSGTSGITDTQYF.

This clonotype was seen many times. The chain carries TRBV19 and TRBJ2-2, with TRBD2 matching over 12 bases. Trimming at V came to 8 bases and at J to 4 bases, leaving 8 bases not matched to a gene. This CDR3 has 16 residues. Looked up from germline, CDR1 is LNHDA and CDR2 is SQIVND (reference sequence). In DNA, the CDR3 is TGTGCCAGTGGAACTAGCGGGGGGCTTAGCACCGGGGAGCTGTTTTTT. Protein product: CASGTSGGLSTGELFF.

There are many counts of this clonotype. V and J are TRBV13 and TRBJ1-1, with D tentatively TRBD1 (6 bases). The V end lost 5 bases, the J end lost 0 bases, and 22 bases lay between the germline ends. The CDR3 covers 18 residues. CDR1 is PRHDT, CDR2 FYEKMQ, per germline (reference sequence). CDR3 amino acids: CASSPIGTPNTMNTEAFF. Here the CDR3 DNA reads TGTGCCAGCAGCCCAATCGGGACACCCAACACCATGAACACTGAAGCTTTCTTT.

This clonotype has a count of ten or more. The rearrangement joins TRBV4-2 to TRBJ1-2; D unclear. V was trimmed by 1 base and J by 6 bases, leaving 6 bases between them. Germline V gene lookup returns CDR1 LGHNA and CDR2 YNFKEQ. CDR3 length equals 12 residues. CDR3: CASSQGGDGYTF. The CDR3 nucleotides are TGTGCCAGCAGCCAAGGTGGGGATGGCTACACCTTC.

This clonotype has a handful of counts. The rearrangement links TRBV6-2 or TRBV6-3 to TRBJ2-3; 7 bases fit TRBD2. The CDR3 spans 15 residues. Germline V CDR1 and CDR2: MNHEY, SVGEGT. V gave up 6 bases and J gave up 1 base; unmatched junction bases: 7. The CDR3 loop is CASSRGLAGTDTQYF. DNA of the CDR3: TGTGCCAGCAGCCGCGGGCTAGCGGGCACAGATACGCAGTATTTT.

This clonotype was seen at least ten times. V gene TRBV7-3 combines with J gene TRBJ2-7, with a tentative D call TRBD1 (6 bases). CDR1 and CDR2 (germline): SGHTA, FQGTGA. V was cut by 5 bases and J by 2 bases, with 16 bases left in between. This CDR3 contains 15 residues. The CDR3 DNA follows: TGTGCCAGCAGCCCACATTTGAGGGGGACCTACGAGCAGTACTTC. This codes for CASSPHLRGTYEQYF.

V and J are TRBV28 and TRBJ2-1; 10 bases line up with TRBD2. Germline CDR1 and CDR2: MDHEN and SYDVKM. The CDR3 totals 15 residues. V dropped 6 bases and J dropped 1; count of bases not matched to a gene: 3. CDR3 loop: CASRGLAPSYNEQFF. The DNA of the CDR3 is TGTGCCAGCAGGGGACTAGCGCCATCCTACAATGAGCAGTTCTTC.

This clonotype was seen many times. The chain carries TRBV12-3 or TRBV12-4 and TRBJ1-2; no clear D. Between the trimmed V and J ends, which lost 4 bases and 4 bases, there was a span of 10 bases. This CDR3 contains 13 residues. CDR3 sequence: CASSSLGAYGYTF. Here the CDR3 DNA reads TGTGCCAGCAGTTCCCTCGGCGCCTATGGCTACACCTTC.

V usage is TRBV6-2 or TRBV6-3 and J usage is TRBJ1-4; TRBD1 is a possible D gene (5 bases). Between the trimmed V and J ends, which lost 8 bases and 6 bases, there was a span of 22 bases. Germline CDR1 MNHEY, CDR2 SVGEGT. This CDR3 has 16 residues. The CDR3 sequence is CASGPQPHRGDEKLFF. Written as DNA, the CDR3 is TGTGCCAGCGGTCCCCAACCCCACAGAGGGGATGAAAAACTGTTTTTT.

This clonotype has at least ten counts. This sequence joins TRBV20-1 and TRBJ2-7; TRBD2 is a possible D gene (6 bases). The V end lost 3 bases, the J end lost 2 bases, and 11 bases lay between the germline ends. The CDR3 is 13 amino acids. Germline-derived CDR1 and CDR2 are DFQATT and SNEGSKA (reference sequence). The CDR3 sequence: CSASKREAYEQYF. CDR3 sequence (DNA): TGCAGTGCTAGTAAGAGGGAGGCCTACGAGCAGTACTTC.

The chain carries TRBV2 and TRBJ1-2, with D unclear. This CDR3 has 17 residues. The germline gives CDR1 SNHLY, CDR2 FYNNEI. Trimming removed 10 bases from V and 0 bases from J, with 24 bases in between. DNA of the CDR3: TGTGCCACTGACGAACGCCTTAGGCCGCGAGCTAACTATGGCTACACCTTC. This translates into CATDERLRPRANYGYTF. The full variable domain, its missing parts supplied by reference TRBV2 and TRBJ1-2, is EPEVTQTPSHQVTQMGQEVILRCVPISNHLYFYWYRQILGQKVEFLVSFYNNEISEKSEIFDDQFSVERPDGSNFTLKIRSTKLEDSAMYFCATDERLRPRANYGYTFGSGTRLTVV.

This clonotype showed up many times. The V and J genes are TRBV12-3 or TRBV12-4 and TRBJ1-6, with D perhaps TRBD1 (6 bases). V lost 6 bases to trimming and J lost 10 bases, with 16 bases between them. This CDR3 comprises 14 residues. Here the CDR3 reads CASSPSGGRSPLHF. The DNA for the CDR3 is TGTGCCAGCAGCCCATCGGGGGGCCGATCACCCCTCCACTTT.

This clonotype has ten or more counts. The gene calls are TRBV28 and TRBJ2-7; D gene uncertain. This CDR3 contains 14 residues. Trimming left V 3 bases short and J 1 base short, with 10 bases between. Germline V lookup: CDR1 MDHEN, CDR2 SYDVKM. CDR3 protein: CASSFGQPSYEQYF. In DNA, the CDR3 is TGTGCCAGCAGTTTTGGGCAGCCATCCTACGAGCAGTACTTC.

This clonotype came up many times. The CDR3 protein is CASSLTGTGVNTEAFF. In nucleotides, the CDR3 is TGTGCCAGCAGTTTAACCGGGACAGGGGTGAACACTGAAGCTTTCTTT. The chain is built from TRBV28 and TRBJ1-1; 10 bases align to TRBD1. Germline CDR1 MDHEN, CDR2 SYDVKM. The CDR3 length is 16 residues. The V and J ends lost 2 bases and 0 bases, in that order; junction bases with no gene match: 3.

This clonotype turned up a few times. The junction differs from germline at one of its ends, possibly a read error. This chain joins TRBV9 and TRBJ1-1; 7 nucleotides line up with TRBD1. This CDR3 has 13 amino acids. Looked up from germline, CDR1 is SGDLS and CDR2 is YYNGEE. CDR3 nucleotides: TGTGTCAGCAGCGAGGGGGCAGGAACTGAAGCTTTCTTT. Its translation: CVSSEGAGTEAFF. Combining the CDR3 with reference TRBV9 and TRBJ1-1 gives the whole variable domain DSGVTQTPKHLITATGQRVTLRCSPRSGDLSVYWYQQSLDQGLQFLIQYYNGEERAKGNILERFSAQQFPDLHSELNLSSLELGDSALYFCVSSEGAGTEAFFGQGTRLTVV.

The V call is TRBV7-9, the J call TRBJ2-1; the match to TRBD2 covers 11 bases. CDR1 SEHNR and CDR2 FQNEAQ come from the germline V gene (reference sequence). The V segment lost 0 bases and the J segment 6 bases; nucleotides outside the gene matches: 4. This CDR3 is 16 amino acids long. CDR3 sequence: CASSLASGGARNEQFF. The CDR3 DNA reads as TGTGCCAGCAGCTTAGCTAGCGGGGGGGCCCGCAATGAGCAGTTCTTC. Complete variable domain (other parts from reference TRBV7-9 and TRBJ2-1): DTGVSQNPRHKITKRGQNVTFRCDPISEHNRLYWYRQTLGQGPEFLTYFQNEAQLEKSRLLSDRFSAERPKGSFSTLEIQRTEQGDSAMYLCASSLASGGARNEQFFGPGTRLTVL.